This T cell receptor beta chain stems from a study of CD8 T cells in Susac syndrome (dated by TCRdb to about 2019). About the investigation overall: Among the Susac syndrome patients who were sequenced, clinically active disease was present in more than five and clinical remission was observed in under ten. At blood withdrawal, Susac syndrome patients were therapy-naive, treated with corticosteroids (with IVIg additionally given to some), or treated with IVIg alone. Repertoire sequencing was used to test whether CD8+ T cell activation and differentiation in Susac syndrome was antigen driven. The clonality of the CD8+ T cell repertoire was compared across 11 to 12 healthy donors, around 14 Susac syndrome patients and around 16 multiple sclerosis patients. Summary of the overall study and its limitations: The number of individuals in the TCR sequencing and HLA analysis was recognized as being relatively small. Clonal expansion was seen in Susac syndrome CD8+ repertoires, peaking in CD8+ TEMRA cells and being greater in clinically active patients than in remitting ones. In the total CD8+ and CD8+ TEMRA repertoires, sixteen and five Susac-specific public clones, respectively, were identified.

V drops 1 base and J drops 0 bases, leaving 7 bases in between. CDR1 is given as KGHSH and CDR2 as LQKENI, both from the germline V gene. The CDR3 contains 16 residues, cysteine and phenylalanine counted. The kept DNA is CDR3 alone, 48 bases in frame from the first base. For this clonotype: It lacks a known antigen. No base quality information exists; no much larger clone differs at one position.

Peripheral blood CD8+ and CD4+ T cells from healthy donors, Susac syndrome patients and multiple sclerosis patients were profiled by high-throughput TCR beta sequencing. Recently defined diagnostic criteria for definite or probable disease were met by the Susac syndrome patients. CD8+ TEMRA cells were enriched by FACS, while bulk CD8+ and CD4+ T cells were purified by magnetic negative isolation. Blood was collected in EDTA tubes and processed within 24 hours, with PBMCs isolated through density gradient centrifugation. PBMCs intended for TCR sequencing were cryopreserved in liquid nitrogen and were subsequently thawed in a 37 degrees C water bath. The sorted or isolated CD4+, CD8+ and CD8+ TEMRA cells had a purity of 90% or higher. RNA was extracted with the RNeasy kit and about 0.45 to 1 ug was reverse transcribed using random hexamers. TCR beta CDR3 regions were amplified with the immunoSEQ multiplex PCR assay covering 54 Vbeta and 13 Jbeta segments. PCR amplification bias was corrected by using a synthetic template baseline for primer optimization and computational correction. The study's own analysis went as follows. Reads were annotated to V, D and J genes per IMGT and analyzed with immunoSEQ Analyzer, keeping only productive sequences. Clonality was calculated as one minus the Shannon entropy normalized by log2 of the number of productive unique sequences. Public and private clones were assessed among the 100 most prevalent clones of each patient and control. A clone was defined as Susac-specific if it was absent from the healthy and MS cohorts, from over a thousand published viral clones and from other ImmuneACCESS disease sequences. TCRdb trimmed public reads at Q25 via fastp, called clones via MiXCR and kept in-frame beta chains. Records with the same CDR3 protein are collapsed into one entry carrying the most frequent genes and DNA. TCRdb's processing, not the authors', yielded these V and J calls. The sample table contains about 100,000 distinct CDR3 sequences; only one count was recorded for around 96% of them. 0.3% of the sample is taken by the ten largest.

Source material: CD8+ T cells from PBMCs. This receptor was identified in a human donor with Susac syndrome. The chain is made from TRBV18 and TRBJ2-6; D gene: possibly TRBD1, on 5 matching bases. The DNA sequence is given as TGTGCCAGCTCACCACTAGACAGCTCTGGGGCCAACGTCCTGACTTTC. The encoded protein is CASSPLDSSGANVLTF.